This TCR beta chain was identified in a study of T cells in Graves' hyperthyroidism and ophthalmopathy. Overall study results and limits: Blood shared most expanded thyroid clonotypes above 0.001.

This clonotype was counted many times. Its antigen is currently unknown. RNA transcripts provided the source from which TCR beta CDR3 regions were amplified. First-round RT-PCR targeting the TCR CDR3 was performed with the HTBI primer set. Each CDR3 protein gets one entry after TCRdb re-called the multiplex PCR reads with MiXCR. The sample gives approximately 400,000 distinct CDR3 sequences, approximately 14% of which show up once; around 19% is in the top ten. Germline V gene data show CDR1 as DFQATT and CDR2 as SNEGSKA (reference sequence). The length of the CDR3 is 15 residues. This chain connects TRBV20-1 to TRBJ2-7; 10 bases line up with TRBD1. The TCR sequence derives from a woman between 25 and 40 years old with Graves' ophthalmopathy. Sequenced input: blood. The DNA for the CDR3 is TGCAGCCCGCCGAGGGTCGGGACAGGGGCCTACGAGCAGTACTTC. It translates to CSPPRVGTGAYEQYF.